The present T cell receptor beta chain was sequenced within a study of blood T cell repertoires in COVID-19. About the study: There were acute and convalescent COVID-19 samples, and they came from the United States, Italy and Spain. PBMCs, B-cell-depleted T cells, or T cells were the source of the cDNA or gDNA that made up the material.

This clone appeared once. As processed by the authors: From reference gene primer amplification, estimates of nucleated cell counts were derived. Assay used: immunoSEQ multiplex PCR; TCRdb lists only in-frame clones, some missing. Clonal size and the V and J genes are those of that table, whereas D and trimming came from the DNA. Of around 180,000 clones in the sample, approximately 77% were seen once. What was sequenced was peripheral blood. The TCR sequence derives from a woman older than 75 with active or convalescent COVID-19.

This CDR3 reads CASSATGSDYNEQFF. CDR3 DNA: TGCGCCAGCAGCGCGACAGGGTCGGACTACAATGAGCAGTTCTTC. This chain connects TRBV5-1 to TRBJ2-1; 7 nucleotides align to TRBD1. Germline CDR1 is SGHRS and CDR2 is YFSETQ. The CDR3 is 15 residues long. V was clipped by 4 bases and J by 3 bases; unmatched bases: 7.